A single sample gave rise to the 5 T cell receptor beta chains below, sequenced in a study of blood T cell repertoires in COVID-19. Libraries were prepared by immunoSEQ multiplex PCR; TCRdb keeps only in-frame clonotypes and omits some of them. Of almost 55,000 clones in the sample, about nine tenths were seen once. The sequenced sample was peripheral blood. The source of these receptors is a man aged 50-59 years with active COVID-19.

The genes are TRBV28 and TRBJ1-6; no clear D gene. This CDR3 spans 14 amino acids. CDR1 and CDR2 (germline): MDHEN, SYDVKM. V lost 5 bases, J lost 3 bases, and 8 bases lay in between. The CDR3 spells CASSLTIYNSPLHF. In nucleotides, the CDR3 is TGTGCCAGCAGTCTGACAATCTATAATTCACCCCTCCACTTT.

The gene calls are TRBV30 and TRBJ1-5; unclear D gene. Germline values: CDR1 GTSNPN, CDR2 SVGIG (reference sequence). V was shortened by 1 base and J by 7 bases, with 17 bases between the two germline ends. The CDR3 loop spans 15 amino acids. As DNA, the CDR3 is TGTGCCTGGAGTGGTTCAGGTCCAACGTGGCAGCCCCAGCATTTT. This encodes CAWSGSGPTWQPQHF. Filled out from reference TRBV30 and TRBJ1-5, the complete variable domain reads SQTIHQWPATLVQPVGSPLSLECTVEGTSNPNLYWYRQAAGRGLQLLFYSVGIGQISSEVPQNLSASRPQDRQFILSSKKLLLSDSGFYLCAWSGSGPTWQPQHFGDGTRLSIL.

V gene TRBV6-2 or TRBV6-3 combines with J gene TRBJ1-2; tentative D call: TRBD1 (5 bases). CDR3 length equals 14 residues. CDR1 is MNHEY and CDR2 is SVGEGT in the germline V gene. Trimming left V 6 bases short and J 4 bases short, with 15 bases between. CDR3 residues: CASSRTIGGYGYTF. CDR3 nucleotide sequence: TGTGCCAGCAGCCGTACCATCGGGGGCTATGGCTACACCTTC.

This clone was seen only once. The chain links TRBV4-3 to TRBJ1-1; D is unclear. The CDR3 contains 14 residues. Germline V gene lookup returns CDR1 LGHNA and CDR2 YSLEER. Trimming removed 4 bases from V and 3 bases from J, with 12 bases in between. The CDR3 here is CASSLQGRDTEAFF. CDR3 in DNA: TGCGCCAGCAGCCTCCAAGGGAGGGACACTGAAGCTTTCTTT.

The chain recombines TRBV28 with TRBJ1-1, with D possibly TRBD1 on 5 matching bases. Trimming removed 6 bases at V and 5 bases at J, with 7 bases between. Germline assignment: CDR1 MDHEN and CDR2 SYDVKM. This CDR3 contains 11 residues. CDR3 amino acids: CASSHRTEAFF. The CDR3 coding sequence is TGTGCCAGCAGCCACAGGACTGAAGCTTTCTTT.